This TCR beta chain was retrieved from a study of patients and donors after allogeneic stem cell transplantation. Trimming took 2 bases from V and 5 from J; bases not matched to a gene: 3. This CDR3 comprises 16 residues. Germline CDR1 is SGHTA and CDR2 is FQGNSA. TCRdb redid the calling of the RT-PCR reads with MiXCR, one entry per CDR3 protein. The sample holds about 960,000 distinct CDR3 sequences, under 20% seen once. The V and J genes are TRBV7-2 and TRBJ2-5, with TRBD2 matching 15 bases. Sample: blood, either unsorted or a sorted T cell fraction (not recorded which). This TCR came from a human donor who was either an allogeneic HSCT recipient or a stem cell or donor lymphocyte infusion donor (not recorded which). It is not recorded whose cells these are; they may come from a transplant donor. CDR3 nucleotides: TGTGCCAGCAGCTTACACGGGACTAGCGGGGGGGAGACCCAGTACTTC. Translating it yields CASSLHGTSGGETQYF.